Presented here are 28 T cell receptor beta chains from one specimen sequenced in a study of cytomegalovirus exposure and HLA in healthy donors. The PCR contained 60 Vbeta and 13 Jbeta primers. Here immunoSEQ multiplex PCR was the method, and the copy in TCRdb shows in-frame clones only, minus some. This sample has some 130,000 clones; 75% to 80% occur once, and the top ten carry 2% to 2.5%. Specimen: PBMCs. These TCRs come from a man in his thirties or forties in good health and CMV-seronegative.

The table lists this clone with a few counts. This CDR3 is CASSLSGIGTEAFF. CDR3 bases: TGTGCCAGCAGCTTATCAGGGATTGGCACTGAAGCTTTCTTT. This chain joins TRBV7-9 and TRBJ1-1; TRBD1 might be the D (5 bases). V was shortened by 2 bases and J by 4 bases, with 11 bases between the two germline ends. CDR3 length: 14 residues. Germline V gene lookup returns CDR1 SEHNR and CDR2 FQNEAQ (reference sequence). Complete variable domain (other parts from reference TRBV7-9 and TRBJ1-1): DTGVSQNPRHKITKRGQNVTFRCDPISEHNRLYWYRQTLGQGPEFLTYFQNEAQLEKSRLLSDRFSAERPKGSFSTLEIQRTEQGDSAMYLCASSLSGIGTEAFFGQGTRLTVV.

The chain combines TRBV11-1 with TRBJ2-3, with D perhaps TRBD2 (6 bases). The length of the CDR3 is 15 residues. Per the germline V gene, CDR1 is SGHAT and CDR2 is FQDESV (reference sequence). With 9 bases removed from V and 6 bases from J, the gap between germline ends came to 22 bases. In DNA, the CDR3 is TGTGCCAGTTCTCCGGGAGTTTCCGGGGCCGATACGCAGTATTTT. This sequence encodes CASSPGVSGADTQYF.

The chain uses TRBV10-3 and TRBJ2-1; 11 bases align to TRBD2. The length of the CDR3 is 15 residues. Germline assignment: CDR1 ENHRY and CDR2 SYGVKD. J lost 7 bases, V lost 6 bases, and 8 bases had no gene match. CDR3 loop: CAIRAGTSGRNEQFF. Written as DNA, the CDR3 is TGTGCCATCAGAGCCGGGACTAGCGGACGGAATGAGCAGTTCTTC.

This clone was observed a handful of times. This chain uses TRBV10-3 with TRBJ2-3, with 7 bases lining up with TRBD1. This CDR3 is built from 17 residues. Trimming removed 0 bases from V and 0 bases from J; junction bases left unmatched: 6. CDR1 is ENHRY and CDR2 is SYGVKD in the germline V gene. The CDR3 nucleotides are TGTGCCATCAGTGAGTCGACAGGGACCGTTAGCACAGATACGCAGTATTTT. The encoded protein is CAISESTGTVSTDTQYF.

This clone was counted a few times. The CDR3 bases are TGTGCCAGCAGCTTAGTACCGCAGGGGTTGAACACCGGGGAGCTGTTTTTT. Its translation is CASSLVPQGLNTGELFF. This chain joins TRBV7-6 and TRBJ2-2; D is perhaps TRBD1 (6 bases). The germline V gene encodes CDR1 SGHVS and CDR2 FNYEAQ. Deletions cut 1 base from V and 1 base from J, with 13 bases between. This CDR3 has 17 residues.

The chain uses TRBV28 and TRBJ2-7, with 7 bases lining up with TRBD2. CDR3 length equals 14 residues. V lost 6 bases, J lost 3 bases, and 8 bases stayed unmatched. Germline CDR1 reads MDHEN; CDR2 reads SYDVKM. CDR3 residues: CASSFRAGIYEQYF. The CDR3 nucleotides are TGTGCCAGCAGCTTTAGAGCGGGAATCTACGAGCAGTACTTC.

The rearrangement uses TRBV15 and TRBJ2-3; D is unresolved. Trimming took 1 base from V and 3 from J, leaving 11 bases between them. The CDR3 covers 15 residues. CDR1 and CDR2 from the germline V gene are LNHNV and YYDKDF (reference sequence). CDR3 sequence: CATSRVLAVTDTQYF. The CDR3 coding sequence is TGTGCCACCAGCAGAGTCCTGGCTGTGACAGATACGCAGTATTTT.

The gene calls are TRBV27 and TRBJ2-7, with D perhaps matching TRBD1 (5 bases). Trimming took 3 bases from V and 0 from J, leaving 21 bases between them. The CDR3 spans 18 residues. Germline assignment: CDR1 MNHEY and CDR2 SMNVEV (reference sequence). The DNA for the CDR3 is TGTGCCAGCAGTTTCCGCGTCCGGGCAGGGATAATCTCCTACGAGCAGTACTTC. It specifies CASSFRVRAGIISYEQYF.

The chain links TRBV7-8 to TRBJ2-3; no firm D call. The germline CDR1 and CDR2 sequences are SGHVS and FQNEAQ. The germline V and J ends were trimmed by 5 bases and 3 bases, with 15 bases remaining between them. The CDR3 contains 15 residues. Here the CDR3 DNA reads TGTGCCAGCAGCCCCCTGGTTGTGCAGACAGATACGCAGTATTTT. It is translated as CASSPLVVQTDTQYF.

The chain employs TRBV9 and TRBJ2-2; 10 bases fit TRBD1. This CDR3 is built from 16 residues. From germline, CDR1 is SGDLS and CDR2 YYNGEE. Trimming took 0 bases from V and 5 from J; bases not matched to a gene: 4. CDR3 region: CASSVAGQGYTGELFF. CDR3 nucleotides: TGTGCCAGCAGCGTAGCGGGACAGGGGTATACCGGGGAGCTGTTTTTT.

The chain has TRBV5-4 and TRBJ2-5; maybe TRBD2 (6 bases). The CDR3 is made up of 14 amino acids. CDR1 and CDR2 from the germline V gene are SGHNT and YYREEE (reference sequence). The germline V and J ends were trimmed by 4 bases and 1 base, with 11 bases remaining between them. The CDR3, as DNA: TGTGCCAGCAGCGGATTTAGCGGCCAAGAGACCCAGTACTTC. It specifies CASSGFSGQETQYF.

The genes are TRBV5-6 and TRBJ2-4; D unresolved. The CDR3 totals 13 residues. The germline V gene encodes CDR1 SGHDT and CDR2 YYEEEE. The ends were cut back, 0 bases at V and 7 bases at J, with 8 bases in the middle. The CDR3 region has the DNA TGTGCCAGCAGCTTGGGACAAAAGAACATTCAGTACTTC. It specifies CASSLGQKNIQYF.

The V and J genes are TRBV7-9 and TRBJ2-7; D is uncertain. The CDR3 runs to 15 residues. Trimming took 1 base from V and 0 from J, leaving 10 bases between them. Germline lookup yields CDR1 SEHNR and CDR2 FQNEAQ (reference sequence). CDR3 coding DNA: TGTGCCAGCAGCTTAGGCGGTACCACCTCCTACGAGCAGTACTTC. As protein: CASSLGGTTSYEQYF.

The J gene is TRBJ2-7, the V gene TRBV5-1, with TRBD2 matching 9 bases. Looked up from germline, CDR1 is SGHRS and CDR2 is YFSETQ. V shed 0 bases, J shed 3 bases, and the junction held 4 bases outside the gene matches. The CDR3 has 15 amino acids. Written as DNA, the CDR3 is TGCGCCAGCAGCTTGGTCCTAGCGGGACACTACGAGCAGTACTTC. Amino acids: CASSLVLAGHYEQYF.

The genes are TRBV7-3 and TRBJ2-1, with D perhaps matching TRBD2 (6 bases). Germline V CDR1 and CDR2: SGHTA, FQGTGA. Deletions cut 0 bases from V and 7 bases from J, with 16 bases between. CDR3 size: 16 residues. This CDR3 reads CASSLTSAEEGNEQFF. The CDR3 DNA sequence: TGTGCCAGCAGCTTAACGAGTGCGGAGGAGGGTAATGAGCAGTTCTTC.

This clone was seen only once. V usage is TRBV5-1 and J usage is TRBJ2-2, with 11 nucleotides matching TRBD2. The CDR3 totals 14 residues. Unmatched junction bases numbered 3, after V lost 6 bases and J lost 5 bases. CDR1 is SGHRS and CDR2 is YFSETQ in the germline V gene. CDR3 DNA sequence: TGCGCCAGCAAATGGACTAGCGGGACCGGGGAGCTGTTTTTT. It specifies CASKWTSGTGELFF.

This rearrangement joins TRBV5-4 to TRBJ1-5; no clear D. The CDR3 extends over 14 amino acids. Germline CDR1 is SGHNT and CDR2 is YYREEE (reference sequence). V was trimmed by 0 bases and J by 4 bases, leaving 8 bases between them. CDR3 protein: CASSLDGRNQPQHF. CDR3 in DNA: TGTGCCAGCAGCTTGGACGGGAGGAATCAGCCCCAGCATTTT.

This sequence joins TRBV18 and TRBJ2-5; 7 nucleotides match TRBD2. The assigned J gene may be wrong: the sequence end matches TRBJ2-7 better. Germline V gene sequence: CDR1 KGHSH, CDR2 LQKENI. This CDR3 comprises 13 residues. The CDR3 region has the DNA TGTGCCAGCTCAGATGGGGGAGGGCTCGAGCAGTACTTC. This codes for CASSDGGGLEQYF.

The rearrangement joins TRBV28 to TRBJ1-1; TRBD1 agrees at 8 bases. The CDR3 is made up of 15 amino acids. V shed 6 bases, J shed 2 bases, and the junction held 8 bases outside the gene matches. Germline CDR1 is MDHEN and CDR2 is SYDVKM. CDR3 nucleotides: TGTGCCAGCAGGTTCCTGGACAGGGATAACACTGAAGCTTTCTTT. It is translated as CASRFLDRDNTEAFF.

The chain joins TRBV7-3 to TRBJ2-1; 7 nucleotides align to TRBD2. Germline V gives CDR1 SGHTA, CDR2 FQGTGA. The CDR3 runs 17 residues. V gave up 1 base and J gave up 3 bases; unmatched junction bases: 9. CDR3 protein: CASSLRSGDYLYNEQFF. The CDR3 bases are TGTGCCAGCAGCTTAAGGTCGGGGGACTACCTCTACAATGAGCAGTTCTTC.

The V and J genes are TRBV21-1 and TRBJ1-2. TRBV21-1 represents a pseudogene. The CDR3 is made up of 16 amino acids. CDR3 in amino acids: CARPPSNKAGNYGYTF. CDR3 sequence (DNA): TGTGCCAGACCACCGTCGAACAAGGCCGGGAACTATGGCTACACCTTC.

The chain carries TRBV6-5 and TRBJ2-5; 8 bases agree with TRBD1. The CDR3 totals 13 residues. V trimming: 7 bases; J trimming: 5 bases; junction bases outside the gene matches: 6. Looked up from germline, CDR1 is MNHEY and CDR2 is SVGAGI. The CDR3 DNA reads TGTGCCAGCAAGAGGACAGGGTCGGAGACCCAGTACTTC. This encodes CASKRTGSETQYF.

This clone was counted at least ten times. The chain has TRBV5-4 and TRBJ2-2, with 7 bases matching TRBD2. The CDR3 has 14 amino acids. Germline V gives CDR1 SGHNT, CDR2 YYREEE (reference sequence). V trimming: 5 bases; J trimming: 6 bases; junction bases outside the gene matches: 7. The CDR3 DNA sequence: TGTGCCAGCAGTATGGGAGGGTCGGCCGGGGAGCTGTTTTTT. Translating it yields CASSMGGSAGELFF.

The chain uses TRBV18 and TRBJ2-1; D is perhaps TRBD1 (5 bases). Germline V CDR1 and CDR2: KGHSH, LQKENI. V was clipped by 8 bases and J by 4 bases, with 15 bases between them. This CDR3 spans 14 amino acids. The CDR3 loop is CASKGQYTYNEQFF. The CDR3 DNA is TGTGCCAGCAAAGGACAATATACATACAATGAGCAGTTCTTC.

The table lists this clone with a few counts. The chain is built from TRBV5-4 and TRBJ2-1, with D maybe TRBD2 (6 bases). V dropped 4 bases and J dropped 10 bases, with 15 bases sitting between them. Germline loops: CDR1 SGHNT, CDR2 YYREEE (reference sequence). This CDR3 is built from 13 residues. The CDR3 region has the DNA TGTGCCAGCAGCCCGCTGGTTCGGGAGGAGCAGTTCTTC. Its protein is CASSPLVREEQFF.

CDR3: CASSYLRGKNEQFF. CDR3 DNA: TGTGCCAGCAGTTACCTAAGGGGCAAAAATGAGCAGTTCTTC. The rearrangement links TRBV6-5 to TRBJ2-1; D may be TRBD1 (5 bases). CDR3 size: 14 residues. In germline, CDR1 is MNHEY, CDR2 SVGAGI. With 2 bases removed from V and 7 bases from J, the gap between germline ends came to 12 bases.

The rearrangement links TRBV25-1 to TRBJ2-5, with TRBD1 matching 8 bases. V lost 8 bases to trimming and J lost 1 base; unmatched junction nucleotides: 3. Germline CDR1 is MGHDK and CDR2 is SYGVNS. The CDR3 length is 13 residues. Here the CDR3 DNA reads TGTGCCAGCCACAGGGGGTTCCAAGAGACCCAGTACTTC. It yields the protein CASHRGFQETQYF. Filled out from reference TRBV25-1 and TRBJ2-5, the complete variable domain reads EADIYQTPRYLVIGTGKKITLECSQTMGHDKMYWYQQDPGMELHLIHYSYGVNSTEKGDLSSESTVSRIRTEHFPLTLESARPSHTSQYLCASHRGFQETQYFGPGTRLLVL.

The rearrangement uses TRBV28 and TRBJ1-5; 8 nucleotides match TRBD1. Germline loops: CDR1 MDHEN, CDR2 SYDVKM. The J segment lost 5 bases and the V segment lost 5 bases, leaving 11 bases of the junction unmatched. The CDR3 is 16 residues long. CDR3 protein: CASSPDPGGGYQPQHF. The CDR3 region has the DNA TGTGCCAGCAGTCCAGACCCAGGGGGCGGTTATCAGCCCCAGCATTTT.